Included here is one TCR beta chain sequence, with context. The antigen is unknown. This specimen belongs to a study of Ad26.COV2.S vaccination and SARS-CoV-2 variants. As for the study in general: Intramuscular Ad26.COV2.S doses were given once or twice, 56 days apart.

Germline CDR1 and CDR2: MDHEN and SYDVKM. This CDR3 spans 14 amino acids. Losses at the gene ends were 6 bases for V and 5 bases for J; bases not matched to a gene: 7. Treatment noted: some 20 received Ad26.COV2.S at low or high dose, single or two shots; roughly five received placebo; per-sample allocation not given. Collection of the samples took place on day 63 after the first injection of vaccine or placebo. The protocol was immunoSEQ multiplex PCR, while the TCRdb copy is restricted to in-frame clones and leaves out a portion. This sample has roughly 400,000 clones, with 75% to 90% found just once. Overall study results and limits: TCR breadth and depth analyses may have underestimated total T cell responses. Researchers reported similar non-spike TCR breadth in vaccine and placebo recipients.

The TCR was taken from a person aged 18-60 years who received the Ad26.COV2.S COVID-19 vaccine or a placebo. The chain uses TRBV28 and TRBJ2-7; 10 nucleotides match TRBD2. The material was peripheral blood, obtained in a trial of Ad26.COV2.S vaccine versus placebo. CDR3 sequence reads: CASRRTSGTHEQYF. DNA for the CDR3: TGTGCCAGCAGGCGAACTAGCGGGACCCACGAGCAGTACTTC.